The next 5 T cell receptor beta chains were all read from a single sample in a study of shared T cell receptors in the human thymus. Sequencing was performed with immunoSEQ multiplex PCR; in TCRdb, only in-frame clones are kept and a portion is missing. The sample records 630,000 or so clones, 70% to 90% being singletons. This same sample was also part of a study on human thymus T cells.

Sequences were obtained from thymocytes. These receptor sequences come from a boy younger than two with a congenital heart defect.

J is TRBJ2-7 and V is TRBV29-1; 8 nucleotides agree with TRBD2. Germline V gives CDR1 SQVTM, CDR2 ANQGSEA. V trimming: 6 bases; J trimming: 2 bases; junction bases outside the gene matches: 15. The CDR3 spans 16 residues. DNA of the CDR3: TGCAGCGTAGAAACCCCGGGGAGGCGGGGGGCCTACGAGCAGTACTTC. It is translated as CSVETPGRRGAYEQYF.

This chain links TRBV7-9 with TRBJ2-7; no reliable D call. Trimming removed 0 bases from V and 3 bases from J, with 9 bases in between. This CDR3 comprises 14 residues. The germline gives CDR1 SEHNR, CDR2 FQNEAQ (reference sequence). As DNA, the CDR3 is TGTGCCAGCAGCTTAGCCCCGGTTCGCTACGAGCAGTACTTC. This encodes CASSLAPVRYEQYF. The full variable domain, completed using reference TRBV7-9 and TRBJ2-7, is DTGVSQNPRHKITKRGQNVTFRCDPISEHNRLYWYRQTLGQGPEFLTYFQNEAQLEKSRLLSDRFSAERPKGSFSTLEIQRTEQGDSAMYLCASSLAPVRYEQYFGPGTRLTVT.

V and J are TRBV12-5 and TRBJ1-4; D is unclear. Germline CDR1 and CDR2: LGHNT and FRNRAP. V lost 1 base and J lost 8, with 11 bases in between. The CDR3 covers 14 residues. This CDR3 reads CASGLAGIDEKLFF. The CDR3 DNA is TGTGCTAGTGGTTTGGCGGGGATCGACGAAAAACTGTTTTTT.

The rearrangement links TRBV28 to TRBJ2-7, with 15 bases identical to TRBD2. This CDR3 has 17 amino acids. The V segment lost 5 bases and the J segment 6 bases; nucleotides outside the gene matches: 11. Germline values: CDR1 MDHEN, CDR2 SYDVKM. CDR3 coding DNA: TGTGCCAGCAGTAATCCGGGACTAGCGGGAGGCCTCTCCGAGCAGTACTTC. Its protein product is CASSNPGLAGGLSEQYF.

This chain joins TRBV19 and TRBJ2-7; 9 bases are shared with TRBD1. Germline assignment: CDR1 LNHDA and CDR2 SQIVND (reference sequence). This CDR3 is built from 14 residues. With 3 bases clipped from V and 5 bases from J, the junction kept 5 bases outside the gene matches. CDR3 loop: CASSMGQGEHEQYF. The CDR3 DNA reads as TGTGCCAGTAGTATGGGACAGGGAGAGCACGAGCAGTACTTC.